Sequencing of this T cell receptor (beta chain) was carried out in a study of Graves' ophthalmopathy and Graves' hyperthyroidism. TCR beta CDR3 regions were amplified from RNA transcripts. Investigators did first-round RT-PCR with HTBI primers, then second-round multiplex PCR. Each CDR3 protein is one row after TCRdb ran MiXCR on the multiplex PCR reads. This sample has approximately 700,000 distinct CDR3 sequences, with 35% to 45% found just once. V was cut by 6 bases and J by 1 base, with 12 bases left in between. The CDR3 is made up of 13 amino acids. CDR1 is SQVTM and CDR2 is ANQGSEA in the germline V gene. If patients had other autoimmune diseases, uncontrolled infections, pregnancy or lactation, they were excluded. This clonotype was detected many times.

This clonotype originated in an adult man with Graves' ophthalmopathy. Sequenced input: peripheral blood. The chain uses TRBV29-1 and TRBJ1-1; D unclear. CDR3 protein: CSVRSPGNTEAFF. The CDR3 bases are TGCAGCGTCAGGTCCCCCGGGAACACTGAAGCTTTCTTT.